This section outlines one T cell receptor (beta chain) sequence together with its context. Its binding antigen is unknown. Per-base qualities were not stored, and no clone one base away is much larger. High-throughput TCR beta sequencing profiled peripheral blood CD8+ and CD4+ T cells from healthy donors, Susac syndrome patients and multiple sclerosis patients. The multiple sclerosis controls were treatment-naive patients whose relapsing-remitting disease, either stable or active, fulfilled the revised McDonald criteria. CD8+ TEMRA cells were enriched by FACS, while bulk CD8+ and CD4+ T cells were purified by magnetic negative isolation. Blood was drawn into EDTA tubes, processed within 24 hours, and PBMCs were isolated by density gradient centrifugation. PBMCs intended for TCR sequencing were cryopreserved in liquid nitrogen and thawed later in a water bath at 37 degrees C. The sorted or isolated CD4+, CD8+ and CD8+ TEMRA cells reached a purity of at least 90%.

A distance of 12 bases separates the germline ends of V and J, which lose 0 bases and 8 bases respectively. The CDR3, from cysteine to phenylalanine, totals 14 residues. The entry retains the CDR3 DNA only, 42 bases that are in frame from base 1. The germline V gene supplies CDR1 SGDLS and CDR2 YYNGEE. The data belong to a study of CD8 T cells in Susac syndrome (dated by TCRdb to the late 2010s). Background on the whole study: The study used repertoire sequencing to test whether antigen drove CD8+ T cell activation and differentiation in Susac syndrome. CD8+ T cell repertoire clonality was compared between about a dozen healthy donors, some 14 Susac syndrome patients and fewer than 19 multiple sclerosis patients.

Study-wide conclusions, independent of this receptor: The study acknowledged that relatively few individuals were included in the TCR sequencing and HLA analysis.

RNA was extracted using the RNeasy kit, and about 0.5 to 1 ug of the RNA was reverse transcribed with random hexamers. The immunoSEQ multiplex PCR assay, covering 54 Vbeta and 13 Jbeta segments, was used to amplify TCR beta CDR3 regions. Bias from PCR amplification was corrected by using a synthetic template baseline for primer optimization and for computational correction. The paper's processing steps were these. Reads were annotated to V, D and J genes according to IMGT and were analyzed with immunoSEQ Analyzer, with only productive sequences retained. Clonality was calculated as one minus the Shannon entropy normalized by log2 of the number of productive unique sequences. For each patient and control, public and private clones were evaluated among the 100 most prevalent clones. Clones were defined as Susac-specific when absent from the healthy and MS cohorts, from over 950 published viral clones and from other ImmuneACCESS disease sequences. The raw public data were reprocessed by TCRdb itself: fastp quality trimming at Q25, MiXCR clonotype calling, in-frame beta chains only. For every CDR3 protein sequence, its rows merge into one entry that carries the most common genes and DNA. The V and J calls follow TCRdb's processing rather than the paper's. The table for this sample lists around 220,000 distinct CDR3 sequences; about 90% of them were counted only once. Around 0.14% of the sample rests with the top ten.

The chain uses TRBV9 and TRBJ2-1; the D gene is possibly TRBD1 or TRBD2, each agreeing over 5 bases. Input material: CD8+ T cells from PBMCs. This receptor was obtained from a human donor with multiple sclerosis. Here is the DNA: TGTGCCAGCAGCGTAGGGGCAGGGACGGATGAGCAGTTCTTC. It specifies CASSVGAGTDEQFF.